Below, 14 T cell receptor beta chains from the same sample are listed, as sequenced in a study of blood T cell repertoires in COVID-19. Sequenced by immunoSEQ multiplex PCR; TCRdb stores in-frame clones only, minus some. The sample comprises about 140,000 clones, 80% of which are singletons, and 3.5% to 4% rests with the top ten. Specimen: peripheral blood. All receptors derive from a man in his sixties or seventies who had recovered from COVID-19.

The CDR3 reads CASSLGFRDSNNEQFF. In DNA, the CDR3 is TGTGCCAGCAGCTTAGGGTTCCGGGACAGCAACAATGAGCAGTTCTTC. The V gene is TRBV7-6, the J gene TRBJ2-1, with 7 bases identical to TRBD1. The J segment lost 5 bases and the V segment lost 1 base, leaving 8 bases of the junction unmatched. The CDR3 has 16 residues. Germline-derived CDR1 and CDR2 are SGHVS and FNYEAQ.

This clone was picked up one time. The V call is TRBV5-8, the J call TRBJ2-5; TRBD1 matches at 9 bases. V lost 4 bases and J lost 4; bases outside the gene matches: 8. Germline V gene lookup returns CDR1 SGHTS and CDR2 YDEGEE. The CDR3 is 15 amino acids. CDR3: CASSPGTGLSETQYF. Here the CDR3 DNA reads TGTGCCAGCAGCCCCGGGACAGGGCTGTCAGAGACCCAGTACTTC.

The V call is TRBV5-5, the J call TRBJ1-5; perhaps TRBD1 as D (5 bases). CDR1 and CDR2 (germline): SGHKS, YYEKEE (reference sequence). This CDR3 contains 13 residues. Trimming pared 6 bases from V and 8 bases from J, leaving 15 bases between. The CDR3 protein is CASTWLPGEPQHF. For the CDR3, the DNA is TGTGCCAGCACATGGCTCCCGGGGGAGCCCCAGCATTTT.

The CDR3 region has the DNA TGTGCCAGCAGCTTGACTAGCGGGGGGTCCTACAATGAGCAGTTCTTC. This translates into CASSLTSGGSYNEQFF. The chain links TRBV11-2 to TRBJ2-1; TRBD2 matches at 13 bases. The CDR3 length is 16 residues. The V gene's germline CDR1 is SGHAT and CDR2 FQNNGV. Unmatched junction bases numbered 0, after V lost 3 bases and J lost 1 base.

V gene TRBV19 combines with J gene TRBJ2-1, with a weak D call TRBD1 (5 bases). The CDR3 spans 14 residues. Germline-derived CDR1 and CDR2 are LNHDA and SQIVND (reference sequence). Trimming removed 5 bases at V and 10 bases at J, with 18 bases between. CDR3 amino acids: CASSPHTPDREQFF. The CDR3 DNA reads TGTGCCAGTAGTCCTCATACTCCAGACAGAGAGCAGTTCTTC.

This clone was seen once. This CDR3 reads CASSGSGGAPYEQYF. DNA for the CDR3: TGCGCCAGCAGCGGATCAGGGGGCGCCCCCTACGAGCAGTACTTC. The rearrangement joins TRBV10-2 to TRBJ2-7; 8 bases are shared with TRBD1. Germline assignment: CDR1 WSHSY and CDR2 SAAADI. J lost 2 bases, V lost 6 bases, and 9 bases had no gene match. This CDR3 is 15 amino acids long.

In this sample, this clone turned up once. This chain links TRBV9 with TRBJ2-1; 13 nucleotides line up with TRBD2. Trimming removed 0 bases from V and 6 bases from J; junction bases left unmatched: 3. There are 16 residues in the CDR3. In germline, CDR1 is SGDLS, CDR2 YYNGEE. This chain's CDR3 is CASSVDRLAGGNEQFF. CDR3 nucleotides: TGTGCCAGCAGCGTAGATCGACTAGCGGGGGGCAATGAGCAGTTCTTC.

The genes are TRBV5-1 and TRBJ1-2, with 7 bases that match TRBD1. Germline CDR1 and CDR2: SGHRS and YFSETQ. V trimming: 4 bases; J trimming: 0 bases; junction bases outside the gene matches: 3. The CDR3 spans 14 residues. The DNA for the CDR3 is TGCGCCAGCAGCATCCAGGGGGCTAACTATGGCTACACCTTC. Its translation is CASSIQGANYGYTF.

The V call is TRBV24-1, the J call TRBJ1-1; D unclear. V lost 6 bases and J lost 0, with 7 bases in between. The germline gives CDR1 KGHDR, CDR2 SFDVKD. The CDR3 extends over 13 amino acids. The CDR3 loop reads CATSRGLNTEAFF. Written as DNA, the CDR3 is TGTGCCACCAGTCGGGGTCTGAACACTGAAGCTTTCTTT.

This clone occurred a few times. This chain connects TRBV30 to TRBJ1-2, with D perhaps matching TRBD1 (5 bases). The CDR3 loop spans 13 amino acids. V lost 0 bases and J 5 bases, leaving 10 bases between the germline ends. CDR1 and CDR2 (germline): GTSNPN, SVGIG (reference sequence). The CDR3 DNA follows: TGTGCCTGGAGTGTAAAACAGGTTTATGGCTACACCTTC. It specifies CAWSVKQVYGYTF.

The rearrangement uses TRBV5-4 and TRBJ2-1; the match to TRBD1 covers 9 bases. Germline CDR1 is SGHNT and CDR2 is YYREEE (reference sequence). J was trimmed by 6 bases and V by 3 bases; bases with no gene match: 7. The CDR3 length is 15 residues. CDR3 bases: TGTGCCAGCAGCTACGGGACAGGGATTGGCAATGAGCAGTTCTTC. Its protein is CASSYGTGIGNEQFF.

This clone was counted a few times. The CDR3 sequence is CASSQVPDSEQYF. CDR3 in DNA: TGCGCCAGCAGCCAAGTCCCGGACTCCGAGCAGTACTTC. The chain is built from TRBV4-1 and TRBJ2-7, with TRBD2 as a possible D gene (5 bases). Trimming took off 1 base at V and 6 bases at J, with 10 bases between the two ends. This CDR3 has 13 amino acids. From germline, CDR1 is MGHRA and CDR2 YSYEKL.

The chain is built from TRBV5-1 and TRBJ2-1; TRBD1 aligns across 8 bases. The CDR3 has 17 amino acids. With V trimmed by 0 bases and J by 8 bases, 13 bases remained unmatched. Germline V CDR1 and CDR2: SGHRS, YFSETQ. The CDR3 DNA follows: TGCGCCAGCAGCTTGGATGGGCAGGGGGCTATTTTGGATGAGCAGTTCTTC. Protein sequence: CASSLDGQGAILDEQFF.

The V gene is TRBV7-9, the J gene TRBJ1-3, with a possible D match to TRBD1 (6 bases). Between the trimmed V and J ends, which lost 5 bases and 0 bases, there was a span of 11 bases. Germline assignment: CDR1 SEHNR and CDR2 FQNEAQ (reference sequence). This CDR3 has 15 residues. This chain's CDR3 is CASSPGQLSGNTIYF. CDR3 sequence (DNA): TGTGCCAGCAGCCCCGGACAGCTCTCTGGAAACACCATATATTTT.